This TCR beta chain was identified in a study of post-analysis software for immune sequencing data. The TCR beta cDNA libraries contained unique molecular identifiers. The authors obtained roughly 0.5 million cDNA molecules from approximately 0.95 to 9.8 million T cells. TCRdb reprocessed the PCR reads via MiXCR and lists one record per CDR3 protein. This table has hundreds of thousands of distinct CDR3 sequences, around 64% appearing once. The study's findings and limits: Four or five TRBV segments were more frequent in patients than controls; TRBV5-6, TRBV5-1 and TRBV20-1 belonged to this group.

This clonotype has only one observation. Its antigen is undetermined. A single base separates this from a much larger clone, so it may be a read error. Unmatched junction bases numbered 5, after V lost 4 bases and J lost 3 bases. This CDR3 spans 15 amino acids. Germline V gene data show CDR1 as MRHNA and CDR2 as SNTAGT. The sequence was collected from a girl aged 2 to 10 with multiple sclerosis. Material: blood. The rearrangement joins TRBV6-4 to TRBJ2-3, with 9 bases aligning to TRBD2. The CDR3 DNA reads as TGTGCCAGCAGTGGAGTAGCGGGAGCAACAGATACGCAGTATTTT. It encodes CASSGVAGATDTQYF.